This passage covers 5 T cell receptor beta chains from one sample sequenced in a study of shared clonotypes between healthy human individuals. This table comes from immunoSEQ multiplex PCR, and its TCRdb copy is limited to in-frame clones, with some not included. Among over a million clones, less than 99% were seen once, and the ten largest hold over 0.3%. The specimen sequenced was naive CD4+ T cells sorted from blood. The subset here: CD45RA+ positively selected. These receptors all come from a man aged 30-40 years in good health.

This chain joins TRBV7-2 and TRBJ2-2, with 7 bases identical to TRBD2. CDR1 and CDR2 (germline): SGHTA, FQGNSA. This CDR3 comprises 15 residues. V lost 4 bases to trimming and J lost 7 bases; unmatched junction nucleotides: 9. The CDR3 spells CASSSRGGLSGELFF. The CDR3 DNA reads as TGTGCCAGCAGCTCCCGGGGAGGGCTAAGCGGGGAGCTGTTTTTT. Full variable domain (rest looked up from reference TRBV7-2 and TRBJ2-2): GAGVSQSPSNKVTEKGKDVELRCDPISGHTALYWYRQSLGQGLEFLIYFQGNSAPDKSGLPSDRFSAERTGGSVSTLTIQRTQQEDSAVYLCASSSRGGLSGELFFGEGSRLTVL.

This clone was observed a single time. V gene TRBV29-1 combines with J gene TRBJ1-1; D possibly corresponds to TRBD1 (5 bases). V was clipped by 4 bases and J by 7 bases, with 16 bases between them. Germline assignment: CDR1 SQVTM and CDR2 ANQGSEA. The CDR3 extends over 13 amino acids. The CDR3 sequence: CSVGVGLQGEAFF. Here the CDR3 DNA reads TGCAGCGTTGGAGTAGGTCTTCAGGGTGAAGCTTTCTTT. Variable domain in full (rest from reference TRBV29-1 and TRBJ1-1): SAVISQKPSRDICQRGTSLTIQCQVDSQVTMMFWYRQQPGQSLTLIATANQGSEATYESGFVIDKFPISRPNLTFSTLTVSNMSPEDSSIYLCSVGVGLQGEAFFGQGTRLTVV.

The chain has TRBV7-2 and TRBJ2-1; a weak D match, TRBD2 (5 bases). The V and J ends lost 5 bases and 3 bases respectively, with 17 bases between them. Germline-derived CDR1 and CDR2 are SGHTA and FQGNSA. The CDR3 covers 16 residues. Here the CDR3 reads CASSAEGSRVYNEQFF. CDR3 in DNA: TGTGCCAGCAGCGCCGAGGGCTCGAGGGTCTACAATGAGCAGTTCTTC. The full variable domain, with the rest looked up from reference TRBV7-2 and TRBJ2-1, is GAGVSQSPSNKVTEKGKDVELRCDPISGHTALYWYRQSLGQGLEFLIYFQGNSAPDKSGLPSDRFSAERTGGSVSTLTIQRTQQEDSAVYLCASSAEGSRVYNEQFFGPGTRLTVL.

The V call is TRBV5-5, the J call TRBJ1-4; no reliable D call. CDR1 SGHKS and CDR2 YYEKEE come from the germline V gene (reference sequence). V was pared by 4 bases and J by 4 bases, with 14 bases between. The CDR3 is 15 residues long. The chain's CDR3 is CASSTLGFDNEKLFF. The CDR3 bases are TGTGCCAGCAGCACTTTGGGGTTCGATAATGAAAAACTGTTTTTT.

As concerns this clone: In the same sample, other DNA sequences code for this CDR3. V gene TRBV7-6 combines with J gene TRBJ2-2; 8 bases fit TRBD2. CDR1 and CDR2 from the germline V gene are SGHVS and FNYEAQ. After removal of 2 bases from V and 2 bases from J, the junction contained 1 base not matched to a gene. This CDR3 region has 15 residues. The CDR3 sequence: CASSLTSGNTGELFF. The DNA of the CDR3 is TGTGCCAGCAGCTTAACTAGCGGTAACACCGGGGAGCTGTTTTTT.